These 18 T cell receptor beta chains share one sample of origin, sequenced in a study of blood T cells in healthy people across ages. Next came a second PCR, run for roughly 6 to 11 cycles, which used a sample-barcoded 5' primer along with a J-beta primer mix. TCRdb fed the 5' RACE reads into MiXCR, producing one record per CDR3 protein. The data contain approximately 770,000 distinct CDR3 sequences, roughly 60% of them singletons. The sample consisted of blood. These receptors all stem from a man under 40 in good health.

The chain couples TRBV6-1 to TRBJ2-1, with D hard to call. There are 15 residues in the CDR3. Germline assignment: CDR1 MNHNS and CDR2 SASEGT. V dropped 1 base and J dropped 0 bases, with 7 bases sitting between them. CDR3 bases: TGTGCCAGCAGTGAAGTGAGGAGCTCCTACAATGAGCAGTTCTTC. This gives the protein CASSEVRSSYNEQFF.

The gene calls are TRBV20-1 and TRBJ1-6; no reliable D call. The germline V gene has CDR1 DFQATT and CDR2 SNEGSKA (reference sequence). V was pared by 2 bases and J by 5 bases, with 10 bases between. This CDR3 has 14 residues. The CDR3 bases are TGCAGTGCTAGACCCGCCCGGGATAATTCACCCCTCCACTTT. It encodes CSARPARDNSPLHF.

V is TRBV27 and J is TRBJ1-4; 9 nucleotides line up with TRBD1. The V and J ends lost 5 bases and 8 bases, in that order; junction bases with no gene match: 3. The CDR3 is 13 residues long. CDR1 MNHEY and CDR2 SMNVEV come from the germline V gene (reference sequence). The CDR3 DNA follows: TGTGCCAGCAGTGCCGGGACAGGGGAAAAACTGTTTTTT. This translates into CASSAGTGEKLFF.

The chain recombines TRBV24-1 with TRBJ2-5; 7 nucleotides line up with TRBD1. The CDR3 has 15 residues. V lost 3 bases and J lost 3; bases outside the gene matches: 6. Germline V CDR1 and CDR2: KGHDR, SFDVKD. The CDR3 here is CATSDLLRGKETQYF. In DNA, the CDR3 is TGTGCCACCAGTGATCTCCTCAGGGGGAAAGAGACCCAGTACTTC.

This clonotype was counted between two and nine times. The chain combines TRBV6-5 with TRBJ1-1; D is unresolved. V gave up 2 bases and J gave up 6 bases, with 13 bases separating them. The CDR3 runs to 14 residues. Germline assignment: CDR1 MNHEY and CDR2 SVGAGI. This chain's CDR3 is CASSYREGQAEAFF. The CDR3 bases are TGTGCCAGCAGTTACAGGGAAGGGCAAGCTGAAGCTTTCTTT.

The genes are TRBV7-9 and TRBJ2-3; the D gene is possibly TRBD2 (6 bases). Germline assignment: CDR1 SEHNR and CDR2 FQNEAQ (reference sequence). Trimming left V 6 bases short and J 5 bases short, with 27 bases between. The CDR3 spans 18 residues. The CDR3 nucleotides are TGTGCCAGCAGTTACTCCGGGAGACGGTGGGGGACGGTAGATACGCAGTATTTT. Translation gives CASSYSGRRWGTVDTQYF.

This sequence joins TRBV11-2 and TRBJ2-1; no clear D gene. CDR3 size: 13 residues. V was shortened by 5 bases and J by 5 bases, with 10 bases between the two germline ends. Germline CDR1 reads SGHAT; CDR2 reads FQNNGV. The CDR3 region has the DNA TGTGCCAGCAGCGCCGCCGGGCACAATGAGCAGTTCTTC. This codes for CASSAAGHNEQFF. Supplemented by reference TRBV11-2 and TRBJ2-1, the full variable domain reads EAGVAQSPRYKIIEKRQSVAFWCNPISGHATLYWYQQILGQGPKLLIQFQNNGVVDDSQLPKDRFSAERLKGVDSTLKIQPAKLEDSAVYLCASSAAGHNEQFFGPGTRLTVL.

This clonotype came up a few times. V is TRBV20-1 and J is TRBJ2-3, with a possible D match to TRBD1 (5 bases). V lost 4 bases, J lost 1 base, and 12 bases lay in between. The germline gives CDR1 DFQATT, CDR2 SNEGSKA (reference sequence). The CDR3 is made up of 14 amino acids. The CDR3 DNA sequence: TGCAGTGCTACCAAAGGGGCAGGCACAGATACGCAGTATTTT. Its protein product is CSATKGAGTDTQYF.

This chain uses TRBV11-2 with TRBJ1-6, with unresolved D. V lost 5 bases and J lost 9, with 11 bases in between. CDR3 length equals 13 residues. Germline V gene data show CDR1 as SGHAT and CDR2 as FQNNGV. CDR3 in amino acids: CASSLSPGSPLHF. The CDR3 region has the DNA TGTGCCAGCAGCCTATCCCCGGGTTCACCCCTCCACTTT.

The chain links TRBV7-3 to TRBJ2-5; 9 bases align to TRBD2. The DNA end is a closer match to TRBJ2-7, so the J assignment may be wrong. Germline V gene data show CDR1 as SGHTA and CDR2 as FQGTGA. The CDR3 is 15 residues long. The CDR3 region has the DNA TGTGCCAGCTCGGAAGCGGGAGGATTCACCTACGAGCAGTACTTC. It codes for CASSEAGGFTYEQYF.

This clonotype was counted only a few times. The CDR3 is CSASITYGYTF. As DNA, the CDR3 is TGCAGTGCTAGTATTACCTATGGCTACACCTTC. The chain uses TRBV20-1 and TRBJ1-2; D gene unclear. Germline CDR1 and CDR2: DFQATT and SNEGSKA (reference sequence). The CDR3 runs 11 residues. V lost 3 bases and J lost 4, with 6 bases in between.

This clonotype has a handful of counts. The V and J genes are TRBV20-1 and TRBJ2-1, with 10 bases lining up with TRBD2. Germline trimming cut 6 bases from V and 0 bases from J; bases unmatched to any gene: 5. Germline lookup yields CDR1 DFQATT and CDR2 SNEGSKA (reference sequence). This CDR3 spans 15 amino acids. The CDR3 DNA reads as TGCAGTGCCCGTAGCGGGAGGAGCTCCTACAATGAGCAGTTCTTC. Translated, it gives CSARSGRSSYNEQFF.

This clonotype was picked up a small number of times. The J gene is TRBJ1-2, the V gene TRBV5-1; no firm D call. Germline CDR1 reads SGHRS; CDR2 reads YFSETQ. CDR3 length: 12 residues. Trimming shortened V by 1 base and J by 4 bases, and 5 bases separated the two germline ends. CDR3 in DNA: TGCGCCAGCAGCTTGCACTCCTATGGCTACACCTTC. The encoded protein is CASSLHSYGYTF. Full variable domain (missing parts from reference TRBV5-1 and TRBJ1-2): KAGVTQTPRYLIKTRGQQVTLSCSPISGHRSVSWYQQTPGQGLQFLFEYFSETQRNKGNFPGRFSGRQFSNSRSEMNVSTLELGDSALYLCASSLHSYGYTFGSGTRLTVV.

This rearrangement joins TRBV30 to TRBJ2-1; D gene unclear. The CDR3 runs 14 residues. Germline lookup yields CDR1 GTSNPN and CDR2 SVGIG (reference sequence). V was trimmed by 2 bases and J by 7 bases, leaving 15 bases between them. In DNA form, the CDR3 reads TGTGCCTGGAGTTGGGCCACCGGTATTAATGAGCAGTTCTTC. Translation gives CAWSWATGINEQFF.

This chain links TRBV2 with TRBJ2-1; 12 nucleotides line up with TRBD2. Germline CDR1 and CDR2: SNHLY and FYNNEI. Losses at the gene ends were 6 bases for V and 5 bases for J; bases not matched to a gene: 8. The length of the CDR3 is 16 residues. The CDR3 DNA follows: TGTGCCAGCAGGGGGTTGCTAGCGGGAGGGGACAATGAGCAGTTCTTC. Amino acids: CASRGLLAGGDNEQFF.

This clonotype was counted only a few times. The chain carries TRBV4-3 and TRBJ2-3; D possibly corresponds to TRBD2 (6 bases). CDR3 size: 15 residues. Germline V gene data show CDR1 as LGHNA and CDR2 as YSLEER. The V end was cut by 0 bases, the J end by 3 bases, with 10 bases between. The CDR3 DNA sequence: TGCGCCAGCAGCCAAGAATTCCGGGAGACAGATACGCAGTATTTT. Protein product: CASSQEFRETDTQYF.

The chain joins TRBV6-1 to TRBJ2-5; 8 positions agree with TRBD2. The CDR3 has 14 residues. Germline V lookup: CDR1 MNHNS, CDR2 SASEGT. J was trimmed by 5 bases and V by 0 bases; bases with no gene match: 2. The chain's CDR3 is CASSEATSVETQYF. For the CDR3, the DNA is TGTGCCAGCAGTGAAGCGACTAGCGTGGAGACCCAGTACTTC.

This clonotype turned up a few times. The chain carries TRBV9 and TRBJ2-1; tentatively, D is TRBD2 (6 bases). V shed 3 bases and J shed 4 bases, with 14 bases lying between them. Germline CDR1 is SGDLS and CDR2 is YYNGEE. This CDR3 has 15 amino acids. DNA of the CDR3: TGTGCCAGCAGCGAGGGAGGAGAGGGATACAATGAGCAGTTCTTC. Residues: CASSEGGEGYNEQFF.